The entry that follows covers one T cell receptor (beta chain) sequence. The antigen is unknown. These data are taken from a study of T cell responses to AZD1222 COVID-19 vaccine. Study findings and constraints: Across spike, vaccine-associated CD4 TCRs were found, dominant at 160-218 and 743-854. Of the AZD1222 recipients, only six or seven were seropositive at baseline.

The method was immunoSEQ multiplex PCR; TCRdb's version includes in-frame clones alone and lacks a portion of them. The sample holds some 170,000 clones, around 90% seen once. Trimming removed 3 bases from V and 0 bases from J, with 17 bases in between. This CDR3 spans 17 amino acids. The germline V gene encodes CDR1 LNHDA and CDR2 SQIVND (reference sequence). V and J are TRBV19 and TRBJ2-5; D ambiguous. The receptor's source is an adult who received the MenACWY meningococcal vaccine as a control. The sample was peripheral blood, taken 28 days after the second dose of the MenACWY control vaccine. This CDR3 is CASSIFSKPLYQETQYF. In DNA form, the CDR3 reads TGTGCCAGTAGTATCTTCTCAAAGCCCCTGTACCAAGAGACCCAGTACTTC.